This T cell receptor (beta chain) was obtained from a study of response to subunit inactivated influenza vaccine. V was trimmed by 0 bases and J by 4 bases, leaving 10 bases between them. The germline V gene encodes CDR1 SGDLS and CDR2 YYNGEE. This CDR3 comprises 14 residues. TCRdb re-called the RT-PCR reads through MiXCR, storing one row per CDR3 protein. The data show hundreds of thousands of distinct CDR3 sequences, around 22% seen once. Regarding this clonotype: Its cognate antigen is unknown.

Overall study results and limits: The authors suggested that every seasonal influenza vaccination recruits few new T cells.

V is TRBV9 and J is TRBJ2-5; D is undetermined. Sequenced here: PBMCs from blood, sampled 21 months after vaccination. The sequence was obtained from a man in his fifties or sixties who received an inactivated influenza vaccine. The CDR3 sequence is CASSVAHVGETQYF. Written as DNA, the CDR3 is TGTGCCAGCAGCGTAGCCCACGTCGGAGAGACCCAGTACTTC.